The TCR beta chain under discussion was sequenced for a study of CD8+ T cells in alopecia areata. Study-level background: Those patients who were treated received oral tofacitinib, which was given at 5 to 10 mg twice daily for moderate-to-severe alopecia areata. Tofacitinib exposure lasted 6 to 18 months, followed by 6 months off drug. Study-level results: Compared with mice, patients displayed less clear TCR sharing, possibly for HLA-related reasons. Normal scalp had lower clonality than lesional scalp, with alopecia totalis/universalis lesions showing this most strongly.

The CDR3 length is 15 residues. The germline V gene encodes CDR1 ENHRY and CDR2 SYGVKD. Deletions cut 8 bases from V and 8 bases from J, with 24 bases between. As concerns this clone: Its cognate antigen is unknown.

It was cDNA, reverse transcribed from extracted RNA, that served as the sequencing template. Sequencing used immunoSEQ multiplex PCR; TCRdb keeps in-frame clones, though not all of them. The repertoire holds over 6,500 clones, with 69% as singletons. Collection of lesional scalp punch biopsies and peripheral blood was performed in alopecia areata patients. The source is a human donor with alopecia areata. The V and J genes are TRBV10-3 and TRBJ1-2; D possibly corresponds to TRBD1 (5 bases). This specimen was skin, taken at week 0. The CDR3 nucleotides are TGTGCCATCGGAGGTTTGGGAGGTTCCGGGGCGGGCTACACCTTC. Encoded protein: CAIGGLGGSGAGYTF.